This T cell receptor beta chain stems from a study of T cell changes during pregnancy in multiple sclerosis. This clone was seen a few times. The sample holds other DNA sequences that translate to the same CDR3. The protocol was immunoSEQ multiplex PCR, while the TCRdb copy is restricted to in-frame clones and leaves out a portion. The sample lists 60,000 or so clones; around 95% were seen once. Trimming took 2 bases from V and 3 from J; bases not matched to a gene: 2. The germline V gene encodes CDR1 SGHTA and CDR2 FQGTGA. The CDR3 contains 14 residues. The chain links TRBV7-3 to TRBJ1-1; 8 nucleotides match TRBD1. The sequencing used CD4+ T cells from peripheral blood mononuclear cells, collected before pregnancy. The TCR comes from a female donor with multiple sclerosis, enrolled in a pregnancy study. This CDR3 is CASSLGQGHTEAFF. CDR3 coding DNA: TGTGCCAGCAGCTTAGGACAGGGCCACACTGAAGCTTTCTTT.